The 8 T cell receptor beta chains given below trace back to one sample, sequenced in a study of regulatory T cells in long-lasting Graves disease. In building TCR beta libraries, iRepertoire HTBI primers were used together with Arm-PCR of CDR3 regions. TCRdb re-derived calls from the multiplex PCR reads in MiXCR, one entry per CDR3 protein. The sample lists more than 450,000 distinct CDR3 sequences, 15% to 20% occurring once. The time point was: newly diagnosed GD, antithyroid drugs for less than 3 months. There was RNA extracted from PBMCs, and the TCR library was made from it. These same records also appear under a second study, on T cells in Graves' hyperthyroidism and ophthalmopathy.

The sequences come from peripheral blood mononuclear cells (PBMCs), collected at new diagnosis, from a patient treated with antithyroid drugs. The origin of the receptors is a man aged 40-50 years with Graves disease.

This clonotype showed up many times. J is TRBJ1-5 and V is TRBV28; no reliable D call. V was shortened by 5 bases and J by 0 bases, with 11 bases between the two germline ends. The germline CDR1 and CDR2 sequences are MDHEN and SYDVKM. This CDR3 has 15 residues. CDR3 DNA: TGTGCCAGCAGTCGATCCATATCTAGCAATCAGCCCCAGCATTTT. It translates to CASSRSISSNQPQHF.

This clonotype has ten or more counts. The rearrangement uses TRBV28 and TRBJ2-7; D remains ambiguous. Between the trimmed V and J ends, which lost 5 bases and 0 bases, there was a span of 11 bases. The V gene's germline CDR1 is MDHEN and CDR2 SYDVKM. CDR3 size: 14 residues. The CDR3 protein is CASSISISSYEQYF. The CDR3 nucleotides are TGTGCCAGCAGTATCTCGATTAGCTCCTACGAGCAGTACTTC.

This clonotype has at least ten counts. The rearrangement links TRBV28 to TRBJ2-5; TRBD2 agrees at 11 bases. CDR1 and CDR2 from the germline V gene are MDHEN and SYDVKM. Losses at the gene ends were 11 bases for V and 1 base for J; bases not matched to a gene: 27. The CDR3 totals 21 residues. CDR3 region: CALSGPRGRASGRPSQETQYF. CDR3 in DNA: TGTGCCCTTTCCGGCCCACGGGGGAGGGCTAGCGGGAGGCCTAGCCAAGAGACCCAGTACTTC.

The chain joins TRBV18 to TRBJ2-7, with D tentatively TRBD2 (5 bases). Trimming took off 6 bases at V and 5 bases at J, with 14 bases between the two ends. From germline, CDR1 is KGHSH and CDR2 LQKENI. The CDR3 is 13 residues long. The CDR3: CASSRDPWDEQYF. The CDR3 nucleotides read TGTGCCAGCTCCCGGGATCCGTGGGACGAGCAGTACTTC.

This clonotype was seen only a few times. The rearrangement links TRBV6-1 to TRBJ2-3; TRBD2 matches at 9 bases. The CDR3 has 14 residues. V dropped 6 bases and J dropped 3; count of bases not matched to a gene: 4. Per the germline V gene, CDR1 is MNHNS and CDR2 is SASEGT. CDR3 region: CASRDSGRTDTQYF. CDR3 bases: TGTGCCAGCAGGGATAGCGGGAGAACAGATACGCAGTATTTT.

A few counts support this clonotype. The chain has TRBV19 and TRBJ2-7; 10 nucleotides match TRBD1. Looked up from germline, CDR1 is LNHDA and CDR2 is SQIVND (reference sequence). The J segment lost 7 bases and the V segment lost 4 bases, leaving 7 bases of the junction unmatched. The CDR3 length is 14 residues. CDR3 in amino acids: CASSSGTGDREQYF. The CDR3 nucleotides read TGTGCCAGTAGTAGCGGGACAGGGGACAGGGAGCAGTACTTC.

This chain links TRBV6-1 with TRBJ1-4, with a possible D match to TRBD1 (5 bases). The length of the CDR3 is 16 residues. The germline CDR1 and CDR2 sequences are MNHNS and SASEGT. V was cut by 6 bases and J by 3 bases, with 17 bases left in between. Here the CDR3 DNA reads TGTGCCAGCAGACCCCGGGACCCTCTCCCTAATGAAAAACTGTTTTTT. Residues: CASRPRDPLPNEKLFF.

The rearrangement uses TRBV20-1 and TRBJ2-7; possibly TRBD1 for D (8 bases). CDR3 size: 15 residues. Germline lookup yields CDR1 DFQATT and CDR2 SNEGSKA (reference sequence). V lost 3 bases and J lost 0, with 15 bases in between. The CDR3 loop reads CSASYRGGFSYEQYF. CDR3 in DNA: TGCAGTGCTAGTTACAGGGGGGGGTTCTCCTACGAGCAGTACTTC.